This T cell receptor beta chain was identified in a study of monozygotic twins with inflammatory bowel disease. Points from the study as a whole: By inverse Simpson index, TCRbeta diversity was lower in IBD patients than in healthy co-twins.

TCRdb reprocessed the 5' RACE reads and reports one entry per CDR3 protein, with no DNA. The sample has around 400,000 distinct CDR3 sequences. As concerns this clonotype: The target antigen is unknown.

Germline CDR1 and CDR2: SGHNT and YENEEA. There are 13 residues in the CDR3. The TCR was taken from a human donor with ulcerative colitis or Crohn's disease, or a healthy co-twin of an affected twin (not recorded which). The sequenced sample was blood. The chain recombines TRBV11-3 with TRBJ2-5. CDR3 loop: CASSLRVTETQYF.